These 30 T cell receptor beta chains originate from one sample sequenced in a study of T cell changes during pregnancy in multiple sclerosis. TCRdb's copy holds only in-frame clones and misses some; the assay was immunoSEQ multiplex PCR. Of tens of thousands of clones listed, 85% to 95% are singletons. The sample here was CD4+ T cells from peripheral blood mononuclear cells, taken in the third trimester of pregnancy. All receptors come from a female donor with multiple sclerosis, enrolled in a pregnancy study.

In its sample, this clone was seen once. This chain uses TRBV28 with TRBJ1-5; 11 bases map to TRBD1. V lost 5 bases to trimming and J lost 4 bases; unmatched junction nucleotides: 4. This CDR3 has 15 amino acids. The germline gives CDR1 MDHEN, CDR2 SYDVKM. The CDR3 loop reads CASSGDRGRNQPQHF. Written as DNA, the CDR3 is TGTGCCAGCAGTGGGGACAGGGGGAGGAATCAGCCCCAGCATTTT.

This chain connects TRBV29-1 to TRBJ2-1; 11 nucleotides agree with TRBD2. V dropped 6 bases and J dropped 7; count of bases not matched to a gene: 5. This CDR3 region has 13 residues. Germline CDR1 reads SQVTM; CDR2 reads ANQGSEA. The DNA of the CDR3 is TGCAGCGTAGTAGCGGGAGGGATGAATGAGCAGTTCTTC. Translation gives CSVVAGGMNEQFF.

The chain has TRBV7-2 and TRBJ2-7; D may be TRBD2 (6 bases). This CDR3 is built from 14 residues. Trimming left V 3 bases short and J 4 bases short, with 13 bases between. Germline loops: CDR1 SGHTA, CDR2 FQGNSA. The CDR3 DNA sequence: TGTGCCAGCAGCTTTCTCGGGAGCGGGTACGAGCAGTACTTC. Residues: CASSFLGSGYEQYF.

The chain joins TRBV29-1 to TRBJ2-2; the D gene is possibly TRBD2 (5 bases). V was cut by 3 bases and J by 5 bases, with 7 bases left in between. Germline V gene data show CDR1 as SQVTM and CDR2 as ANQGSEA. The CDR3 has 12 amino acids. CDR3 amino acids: CSVDSGTGELFF. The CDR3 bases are TGCAGCGTTGATTCGGGGACCGGGGAGCTGTTTTTT.

CDR3 protein: CAWSGTNNAETQYF. The CDR3 DNA sequence: TGTGCCTGGAGTGGGACTAACAACGCGGAGACCCAGTACTTC. The rearrangement joins TRBV30 to TRBJ2-5, with a tentative D call TRBD2 (6 bases). V was clipped by 1 base and J by 5 bases, with 14 bases between them. This CDR3 has 14 amino acids. Looked up from germline, CDR1 is GTSNPN and CDR2 is SVGIG (reference sequence).

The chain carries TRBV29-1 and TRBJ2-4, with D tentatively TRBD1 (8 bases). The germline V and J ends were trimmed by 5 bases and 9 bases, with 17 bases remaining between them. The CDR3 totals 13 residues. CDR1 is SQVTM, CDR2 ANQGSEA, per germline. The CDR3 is CSVWPGGGSIQYF. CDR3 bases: TGCAGCGTTTGGCCAGGGGGCGGGAGCATTCAGTACTTC. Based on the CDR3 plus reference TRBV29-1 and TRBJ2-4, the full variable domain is SAVISQKPSRDICQRGTSLTIQCQVDSQVTMMFWYRQQPGQSLTLIATANQGSEATYESGFVIDKFPISRPNLTFSTLTVSNMSPEDSSIYLCSVWPGGGSIQYFGAGTRLSVL.

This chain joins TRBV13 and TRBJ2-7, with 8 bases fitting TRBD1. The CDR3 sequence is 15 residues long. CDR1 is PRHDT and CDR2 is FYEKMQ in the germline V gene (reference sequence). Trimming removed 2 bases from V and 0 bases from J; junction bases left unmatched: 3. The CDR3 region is CASSLRTGSSYEQYF. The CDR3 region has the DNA TGTGCCAGCAGCTTAAGGACAGGGAGCTCCTACGAGCAGTACTTC.

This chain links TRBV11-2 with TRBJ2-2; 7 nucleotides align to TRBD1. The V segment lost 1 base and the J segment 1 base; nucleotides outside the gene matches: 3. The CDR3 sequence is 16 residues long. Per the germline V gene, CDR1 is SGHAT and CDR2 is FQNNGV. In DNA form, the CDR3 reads TGTGCCAGCAGCTTAGCGGCAGGGGGGAACACCGGGGAGCTGTTTTTT. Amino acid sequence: CASSLAAGGNTGELFF.

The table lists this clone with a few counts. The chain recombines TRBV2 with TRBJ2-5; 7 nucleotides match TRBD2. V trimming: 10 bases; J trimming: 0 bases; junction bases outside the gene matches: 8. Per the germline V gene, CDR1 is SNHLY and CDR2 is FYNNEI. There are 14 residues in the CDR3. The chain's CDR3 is CATQRGRYQETQYF. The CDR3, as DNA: TGTGCCACCCAGCGGGGACGGTACCAAGAGACCCAGTACTTC.

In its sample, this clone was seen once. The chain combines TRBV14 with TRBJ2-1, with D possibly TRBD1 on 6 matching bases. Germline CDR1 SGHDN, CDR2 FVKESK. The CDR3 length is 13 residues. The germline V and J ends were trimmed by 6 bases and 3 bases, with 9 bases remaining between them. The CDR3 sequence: CASSRQVYNEQFF. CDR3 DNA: TGTGCCAGCAGTCGACAGGTCTACAATGAGCAGTTCTTC.

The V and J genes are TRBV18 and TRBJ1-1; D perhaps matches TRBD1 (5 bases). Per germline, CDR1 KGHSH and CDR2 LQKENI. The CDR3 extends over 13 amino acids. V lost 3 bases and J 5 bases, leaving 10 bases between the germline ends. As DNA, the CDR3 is TGTGCCAGCTCACCTCAGGGTAGTACTGAAGCTTTCTTT. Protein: CASSPQGSTEAFF.

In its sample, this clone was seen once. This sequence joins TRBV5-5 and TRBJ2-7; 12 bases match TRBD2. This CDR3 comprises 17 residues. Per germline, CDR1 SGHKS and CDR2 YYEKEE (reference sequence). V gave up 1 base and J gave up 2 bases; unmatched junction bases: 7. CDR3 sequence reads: CASSLWPSGRAPYEQYF. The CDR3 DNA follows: TGTGCCAGCAGCTTGTGGCCTAGCGGGAGGGCCCCCTACGAGCAGTACTTC. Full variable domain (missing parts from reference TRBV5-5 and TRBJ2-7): DAGVTQSPTHLIKTRGQQVTLRCSPISGHKSVSWYQQVLGQGPQFIFQYYEKEERGRGNFPDRFSARQFPNYSSELNVNALLLGDSALYLCASSLWPSGRAPYEQYFGPGTRLTVT.

CDR3 sequence: CATLKTETQYF. The CDR3 nucleotides read TGTGCCACACTGAAAACGGAGACCCAGTACTTC. The chain employs TRBV6-6 and TRBJ2-5; D gene unclear. The germline V gene has CDR1 MNHNY and CDR2 SVGAGI (reference sequence). The CDR3 has 11 amino acids. V was pared by 10 bases and J by 5 bases, with 11 bases between.

The CDR3 loop reads CASSPVRNEQFF. In DNA form, the CDR3 reads TGTGCCAGCAGCCCCGTGAGGAATGAGCAGTTCTTC. This chain joins TRBV7-2 and TRBJ2-1; D unresolved. The V and J ends lost 5 bases and 7 bases respectively, with 9 bases between them. This CDR3 comprises 12 residues. Germline V gene data show CDR1 as SGHTA and CDR2 as FQGNSA.

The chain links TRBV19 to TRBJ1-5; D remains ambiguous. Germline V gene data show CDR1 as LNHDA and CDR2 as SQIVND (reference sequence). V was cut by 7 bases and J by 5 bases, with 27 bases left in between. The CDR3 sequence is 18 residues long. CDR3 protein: CASTPRGIWGTQDQPQHF. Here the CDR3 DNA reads TGTGCCAGTACCCCACGAGGGATTTGGGGAACGCAGGATCAGCCCCAGCATTTT.

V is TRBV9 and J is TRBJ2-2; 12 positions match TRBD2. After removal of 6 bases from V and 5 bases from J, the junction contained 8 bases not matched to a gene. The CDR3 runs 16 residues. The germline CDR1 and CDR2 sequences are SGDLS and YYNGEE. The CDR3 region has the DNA TGTGCCAGCACCAAGACTAGCGGGAGTTTAACCGGGGAGCTGTTTTTT. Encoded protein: CASTKTSGSLTGELFF.

The CDR3 region has the DNA TGTGCCAGCCGCCCACGGGGGATCACCGGGGAGCTGTTTTTT. Residues: CASRPRGITGELFF. The V call is TRBV6-1, the J call TRBJ2-2; tentative D call: TRBD2 (6 bases). In germline, CDR1 is MNHNS, CDR2 SASEGT. This CDR3 contains 14 residues. The V end was cut by 8 bases, the J end by 4 bases, with 14 bases between.

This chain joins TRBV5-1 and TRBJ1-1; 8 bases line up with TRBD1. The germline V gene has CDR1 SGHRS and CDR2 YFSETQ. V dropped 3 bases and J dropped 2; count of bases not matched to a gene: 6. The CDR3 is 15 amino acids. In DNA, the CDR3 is TGCGCCAGCAGCTCACTACAGGGGGGTAACACTGAAGCTTTCTTT. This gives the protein CASSSLQGGNTEAFF.

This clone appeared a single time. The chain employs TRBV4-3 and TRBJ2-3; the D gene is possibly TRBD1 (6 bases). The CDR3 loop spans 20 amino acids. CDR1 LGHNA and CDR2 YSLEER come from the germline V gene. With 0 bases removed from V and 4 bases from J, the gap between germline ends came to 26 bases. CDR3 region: CASSQDWFPEGVSRPDTQYF. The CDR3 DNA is TGCGCCAGCAGCCAAGATTGGTTTCCTGAGGGGGTATCTCGGCCAGATACGCAGTATTTT.

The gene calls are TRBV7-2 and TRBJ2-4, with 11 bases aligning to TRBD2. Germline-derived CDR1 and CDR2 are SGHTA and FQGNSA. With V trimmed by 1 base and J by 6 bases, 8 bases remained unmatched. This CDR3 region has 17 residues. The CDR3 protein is CASSLGILAGALNIQYF. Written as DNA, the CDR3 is TGTGCCAGCAGCTTAGGGATACTAGCGGGGGCCCTAAACATTCAGTACTTC.

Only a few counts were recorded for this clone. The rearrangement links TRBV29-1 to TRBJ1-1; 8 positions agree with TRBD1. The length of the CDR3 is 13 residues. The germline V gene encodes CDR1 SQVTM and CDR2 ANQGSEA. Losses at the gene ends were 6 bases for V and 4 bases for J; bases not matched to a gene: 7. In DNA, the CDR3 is TGCAGCGTCCAGACAGGGGAAGGCACTGAAGCTTTCTTT. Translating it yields CSVQTGEGTEAFF.

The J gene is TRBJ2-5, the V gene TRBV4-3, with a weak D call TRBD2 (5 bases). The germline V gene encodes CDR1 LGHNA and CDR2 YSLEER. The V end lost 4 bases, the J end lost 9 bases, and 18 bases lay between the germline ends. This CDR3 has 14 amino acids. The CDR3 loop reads CASSPSQVRAAQYF. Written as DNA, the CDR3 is TGCGCCAGCAGCCCGTCCCAAGTGAGAGCGGCCCAGTACTTC.

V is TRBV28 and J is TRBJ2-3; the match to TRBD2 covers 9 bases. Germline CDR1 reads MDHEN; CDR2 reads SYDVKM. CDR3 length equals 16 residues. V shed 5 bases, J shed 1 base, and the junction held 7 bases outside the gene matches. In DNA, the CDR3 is TGTGCCAGCAGTCATCTAGCGGGATGGGGCACAGATACGCAGTATTTT. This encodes CASSHLAGWGTDTQYF. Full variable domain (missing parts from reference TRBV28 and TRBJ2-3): DVKVTQSSRYLVKRTGEKVFLECVQDMDHENMFWYRQDPGLGLRLIYFSYDVKMKEKGDIPEGYSVSREKKERFSLILESASTNQTSMYLCASSHLAGWGTDTQYFGPGTRLTVL.

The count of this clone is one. The CDR3 here is CASSPGMGQDSNQPQHF. CDR3 coding DNA: TGTGCCAGTAGTCCCGGTATGGGACAAGATAGCAATCAGCCCCAGCATTTT. The chain has TRBV19 and TRBJ1-5; tentatively, D is TRBD1 (6 bases). V dropped 5 bases and J dropped 0 bases, with 17 bases sitting between them. CDR3 length: 17 amino acids. The V gene's germline CDR1 is LNHDA and CDR2 SQIVND (reference sequence). The entire variable domain, with the rest obtained from reference TRBV19 and TRBJ1-5, is as follows: DGGITQSPKYLFRKEGQNVTLSCEQNLNHDAMYWYRQDPGQGLRLIYYSQIVNDFQKGDIAEGYSVSREKKESFPLTVTSAQKNPTAFYLCASSPGMGQDSNQPQHFGDGTRLSIL.

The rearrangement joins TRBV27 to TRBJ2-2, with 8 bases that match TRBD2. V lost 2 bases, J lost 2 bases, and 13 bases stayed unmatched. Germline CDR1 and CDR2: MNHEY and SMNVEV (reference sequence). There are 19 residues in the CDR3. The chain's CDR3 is CASSLSRAGGFRNTGELFF. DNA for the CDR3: TGTGCCAGCAGTTTAAGTCGGGCGGGAGGCTTTCGTAACACCGGGGAGCTGTTTTTT.

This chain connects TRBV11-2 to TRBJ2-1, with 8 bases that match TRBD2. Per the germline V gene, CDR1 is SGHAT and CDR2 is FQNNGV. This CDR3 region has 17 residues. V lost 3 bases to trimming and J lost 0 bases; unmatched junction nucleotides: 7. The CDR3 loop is CASSLFPAGGSYNEQFF. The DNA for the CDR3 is TGTGCCAGCAGCTTGTTTCCGGCGGGGGGCTCCTACAATGAGCAGTTCTTC.

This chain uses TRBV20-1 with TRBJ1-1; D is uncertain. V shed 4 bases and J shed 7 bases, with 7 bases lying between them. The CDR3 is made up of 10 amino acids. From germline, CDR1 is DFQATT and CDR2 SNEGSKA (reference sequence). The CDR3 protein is CSAKTGEAFF. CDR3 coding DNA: TGCAGTGCTAAAACCGGTGAAGCTTTCTTT.

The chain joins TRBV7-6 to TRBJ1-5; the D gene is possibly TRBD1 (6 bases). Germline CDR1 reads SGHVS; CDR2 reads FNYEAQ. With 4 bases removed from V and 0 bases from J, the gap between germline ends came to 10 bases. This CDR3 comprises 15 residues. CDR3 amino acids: CASSWTADSNQPQHF. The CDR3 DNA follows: TGTGCCAGCAGCTGGACAGCTGATAGCAATCAGCCCCAGCATTTT.

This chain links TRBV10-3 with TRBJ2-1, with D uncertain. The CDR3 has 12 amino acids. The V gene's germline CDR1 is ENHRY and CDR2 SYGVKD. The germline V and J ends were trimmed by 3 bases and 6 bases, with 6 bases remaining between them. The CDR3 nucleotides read TGTGCCATCAGTGACTATTCCAATGAGCAGTTCTTC. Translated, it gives CAISDYSNEQFF.

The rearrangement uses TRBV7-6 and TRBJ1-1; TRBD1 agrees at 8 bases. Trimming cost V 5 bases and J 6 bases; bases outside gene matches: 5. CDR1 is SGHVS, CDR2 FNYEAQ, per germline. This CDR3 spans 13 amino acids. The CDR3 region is CASSLRTGSEAFF. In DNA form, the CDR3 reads TGTGCCAGCAGCCTCAGGACAGGGTCTGAAGCTTTCTTT.